This TCR beta chain is drawn from a study of cytomegalovirus exposure and HLA in healthy donors. It was with 60 Vbeta and 13 Jbeta primers that the PCR ran. Sequenced by immunoSEQ multiplex PCR; TCRdb stores in-frame clones only, minus some. The table has around 85,000 clones, over 70% seen once. The CDR3 contains 15 residues. Germline assignment: CDR1 SGHNT and CDR2 YYREEE (reference sequence). The V gene lost 6 bases and the J gene lost 0 bases, with 15 bases spanning the gap. The V gene is TRBV5-4, the J gene TRBJ1-2; no clear D gene. Sequencing used PBMCs. The TCR originated in a man in his fifties or sixties in good health and CMV-seropositive. The CDR3 region is CASTSPRDTNYGYTF. CDR3 nucleotides: TGTGCCAGCACCTCCCCGCGAGATACTAACTATGGCTACACCTTC.